The T cell receptor beta chain under discussion was sequenced for a study of blood T cell repertoires in COVID-19. This clone was seen a few times. J gave up 1 base and V 4 bases, and 6 bases lay outside the gene matches. Germline CDR1 SQVTM, CDR2 ANQGSEA. The CDR3 length is 14 residues. Measured with immunoSEQ multiplex PCR; TCRdb has only the in-frame clones, and not every one. The sample carries 200,000 to 250,000 clones, roughly 81% recorded once. The specimen was peripheral blood. The TCR was taken from an elderly woman with COVID-19, enrolled during active disease. This rearrangement joins TRBV29-1 to TRBJ1-1; 7 bases agree with TRBD1. The CDR3 sequence: CSVVKGAKNTEAFF. CDR3 bases: TGCAGCGTTGTAAAGGGGGCTAAGAACACTGAAGCTTTCTTT.